Shown below are 19 T cell receptor beta chains from a single sample sequenced in a study of beta chain features in type 1 diabetes. Whole-study results and caveats: Researchers report that Type 1 diabetes patients had moderately but significantly shorter TCRB CDR3s across all four CD4+ subsets.

Sequencing targeted expressed TCRB transcripts, as all isolated RNA had been reverse transcribed. Repertoires were generated with immunoSEQ multiplex PCR, while TCRdb's copy carries only in-frame clones and drops some. The sample includes some 150,000 clones, approximately 8.8% of them seen just once. Antigens of these TCRs are unknown. Sequenced material: central memory CD4+ T cells from blood. These receptors were obtained from a woman in her twenties or thirties with type 1 diabetes.

This rearrangement joins TRBV30 to TRBJ2-7; D perhaps matches TRBD1 (5 bases). This CDR3 contains 12 residues. In germline, CDR1 is GTSNPN, CDR2 SVGIG (reference sequence). Deletions cut 3 bases from V and 3 bases from J, with 9 bases between. CDR3: CAWSPQGYEQYF. DNA of the CDR3: TGTGCCTGGAGCCCCCAGGGCTACGAGCAGTACTTC. The full variable domain, its missing parts supplied by reference TRBV30 and TRBJ2-7, is SQTIHQWPATLVQPVGSPLSLECTVEGTSNPNLYWYRQAAGRGLQLLFYSVGIGQISSEVPQNLSASRPQDRQFILSSKKLLLSDSGFYLCAWSPQGYEQYFGPGTRLTVT.

The rearrangement links TRBV2 to TRBJ2-2; D is ambiguous. Germline V gene data show CDR1 as SNHLY and CDR2 as FYNNEI. V was trimmed by 4 bases and J by 6 bases, leaving 9 bases between them. This CDR3 has 13 amino acids. CDR3 sequence: CASSVFGAGELFF. CDR3 nucleotides: TGTGCCAGCAGTGTGTTTGGAGCCGGGGAGCTGTTTTTT.

The V gene is TRBV7-2, the J gene TRBJ1-5; D perhaps matches TRBD1 (6 bases). Germline V gene data show CDR1 as SGHTA and CDR2 as FQGNSA. V shed 1 base and J shed 9 bases, with 10 bases lying between them. This CDR3 contains 13 residues. CDR3 residues: CASSLVVGAPQHF. CDR3 DNA: TGTGCCAGCAGCTTAGTGGTGGGGGCGCCCCAGCATTTT.

This clone was seen a few times. The chain is built from TRBV4-2 and TRBJ2-5, with D possibly TRBD1 on 5 matching bases. The CDR3 is made up of 14 amino acids. Germline V gives CDR1 LGHNA, CDR2 YNFKEQ. V gave up 1 base and J gave up 4 bases, with 10 bases separating them. The CDR3 loop reads CASSQARRGETQYF. For the CDR3, the DNA is TGTGCCAGCAGCCAAGCCAGAAGGGGAGAGACCCAGTACTTC.

This clone was detected only a few times. This chain uses TRBV14 with TRBJ2-3; D gene unclear. Trimming left V 0 bases short and J 1 base short, with 5 bases between. This CDR3 has 14 residues. Germline-derived CDR1 and CDR2 are SGHDN and FVKESK. The CDR3 loop reads CASSQDTGTDTQYF. CDR3 DNA sequence: TGTGCCAGCAGCCAAGACACGGGCACAGATACGCAGTATTTT.

In this sample, this clone turned up a few times. V and J are TRBV7-9 and TRBJ1-1; D not certain. V lost 6 bases and J lost 1, with 9 bases in between. In germline, CDR1 is SEHNR, CDR2 FQNEAQ (reference sequence). There are 13 residues in the CDR3. CDR3 loop: CASSSSSNTEAFF. DNA of the CDR3: TGTGCCAGCAGTTCCAGTTCGAACACTGAAGCTTTCTTT. Full variable domain (rest looked up from reference TRBV7-9 and TRBJ1-1): DTGVSQNPRHKITKRGQNVTFRCDPISEHNRLYWYRQTLGQGPEFLTYFQNEAQLEKSRLLSDRFSAERPKGSFSTLEIQRTEQGDSAMYLCASSSSSNTEAFFGQGTRLTVV.

This clone occurred a few times. The CDR3 DNA reads as TGCGCCAGCAGCTTGGAGGGGACAGCCTATGGCTACACCTTC. Its translation: CASSLEGTAYGYTF. The chain has TRBV5-1 and TRBJ1-2; the match to TRBD1 covers 7 bases. The germline CDR1 and CDR2 sequences are SGHRS and YFSETQ. The J segment lost 4 bases and the V segment lost 0 bases, leaving 3 bases of the junction unmatched. This CDR3 is built from 14 residues.

The chain combines TRBV27 with TRBJ1-2; D is possibly TRBD1 (6 bases). V lost 2 bases to trimming and J lost 10 bases, with 14 bases between them. There are 13 residues in the CDR3. CDR1 and CDR2 from the germline V gene are MNHEY and SMNVEV (reference sequence). The CDR3 coding sequence is TGTGCCAGCAGTTTAAGAGGACAGCTGGCCTACACCTTC. It translates to CASSLRGQLAYTF.

This clone appeared a few times. The chain couples TRBV4-1 to TRBJ1-2; D perhaps matches TRBD1 (5 bases). V was shortened by 0 bases and J by 0 bases, with 14 bases between the two germline ends. The length of the CDR3 is 17 residues. The germline CDR1 and CDR2 sequences are MGHRA and YSYEKL. The CDR3 DNA reads TGCGCCAGCAGCCAAGATGGGGGAGGGAGCTCTAACTATGGCTACACCTTC. Its translation is CASSQDGGGSSNYGYTF.

Only a few counts were recorded for this clone. This chain connects TRBV5-1 to TRBJ1-1; TRBD1 matches 11 bases. CDR1 and CDR2 (germline): SGHRS, YFSETQ. CDR3 length: 16 residues. Trimming at V came to 2 bases and at J to 0 bases, leaving 3 bases not matched to a gene. DNA for the CDR3: TGCGCCAGCAGCTTAGGGACAGGGGGACTGAACACTGAAGCTTTCTTT. This gives the protein CASSLGTGGLNTEAFF.

This clone was seen a handful of times. The V call is TRBV30, the J call TRBJ1-5, with 9 bases that match TRBD1. Germline-derived CDR1 and CDR2 are GTSNPN and SVGIG (reference sequence). The CDR3 is 15 residues long. V trimming: 2 bases; J trimming: 7 bases; junction bases outside the gene matches: 9. CDR3 sequence (DNA): TGTGCCTGGAGTTCCCGGGACAGGGAGCGACAGCCCCAGCATTTT. Translating it yields CAWSSRDRERQPQHF. The whole variable domain, filled in from reference TRBV30 and TRBJ1-5, reads SQTIHQWPATLVQPVGSPLSLECTVEGTSNPNLYWYRQAAGRGLQLLFYSVGIGQISSEVPQNLSASRPQDRQFILSSKKLLLSDSGFYLCAWSSRDRERQPQHFGDGTRLSIL.

The rearrangement uses TRBV6-5 and TRBJ1-2; 7 bases are a match to TRBD1. Trimming took 7 bases from V and 5 from J; bases not matched to a gene: 1. Germline CDR1 MNHEY, CDR2 SVGAGI. This CDR3 is 11 amino acids long. CDR3 bases: TGTGCCAGCACGGGACAGTATGGCTACACCTTC. It yields the protein CASTGQYGYTF.

The chain combines TRBV5-1 with TRBJ2-7; D remains ambiguous. V lost 4 bases and J 4 bases, leaving 12 bases between the germline ends. CDR1 and CDR2 from the germline V gene are SGHRS and YFSETQ. The CDR3 is 13 amino acids. CDR3 sequence (DNA): TGCGCCAGCAGCCAGGAATCTTTATACGAGCAGTACTTC. Protein: CASSQESLYEQYF.

This clone was recorded a few times. The CDR3 nucleotides read TGTGCCAGCACCCAATTGGGACTAGCGGGTTACAATGAGCAGTTCTTC. Translating gives CASTQLGLAGYNEQFF. The rearrangement joins TRBV7-9 to TRBJ2-1; 12 nucleotides align to TRBD2. V gave up 7 bases and J gave up 4 bases; unmatched junction bases: 8. The CDR3 loop spans 16 amino acids. Germline V gene sequence: CDR1 SEHNR, CDR2 FQNEAQ (reference sequence).

This clone was counted only a few times. This rearrangement joins TRBV9 to TRBJ2-6, with D perhaps TRBD2 (5 bases). Germline CDR1 SGDLS, CDR2 YYNGEE. The CDR3 has 16 amino acids. V was pared by 4 bases and J by 4 bases, with 15 bases between. The CDR3 region has the DNA TGTGCCAGCAGCACTAGTTCGGTTTGGGGGGCCAACGTCCTGACTTTC. Translation: CASSTSSVWGANVLTF.

The chain carries TRBV5-1 and TRBJ1-1; D is undetermined. Germline V lookup: CDR1 SGHRS, CDR2 YFSETQ. This CDR3 contains 14 residues. The V end lost 4 bases, the J end lost 6 bases, and 16 bases lay between the germline ends. CDR3 sequence reads: CASSRALKGAEAFF. CDR3 coding DNA: TGCGCCAGCAGCCGGGCACTTAAGGGAGCTGAAGCTTTCTTT.

A remark on this clone: The same CDR3 is also encoded by other DNA sequences in this sample. The chain recombines TRBV18 with TRBJ1-1, with D possibly matching TRBD1 (6 bases). The CDR3 consists of 13 residues. Germline values: CDR1 KGHSH, CDR2 LQKENI. The germline V and J ends were trimmed by 3 bases and 4 bases, with 9 bases remaining between them. The CDR3 DNA reads as TGTGCCAGCTCACCTTCAGGGGTCACTGAAGCTTTCTTT. Protein sequence: CASSPSGVTEAFF.

The chain uses TRBV19 and TRBJ1-3, with D unclear. V dropped 5 bases and J dropped 0 bases, with 8 bases sitting between them. Germline V gene data show CDR1 as LNHDA and CDR2 as SQIVND (reference sequence). This CDR3 spans 14 amino acids. The DNA of the CDR3 is TGTGCCAGTAGTGTCGGGATCTCTGGAAACACCATATATTTT. As protein: CASSVGISGNTIYF.

The chain combines TRBV23-1 with TRBJ2-3, with a possible D match to TRBD2 (6 bases). TRBV23-1 is flagged as an ORF with uncertain function. The CDR3 is 14 residues long. With 0 bases removed from V and 6 bases from J, the gap between germline ends came to 10 bases. The CDR3 loop reads CASSQSIGRDTQYF. CDR3 DNA sequence: TGCGCCAGCAGTCAATCGATTGGGAGGGATACGCAGTATTTT.